A single sample gave rise to the 30 T cell receptor beta chains below, sequenced in a study of CD8+CD57+ T cells in acquired aplastic anemia (dated by TCRdb to 2016 to 2019). Instrument on record: Illumina HiSeq 2000. Genomic DNA served as template for TCR beta VDJ combination and CDR3 sequence profiling. TCRdb itself trimmed the public reads at Q25 with fastp, ran MiXCR and retained productive beta chains. Under each unique CDR3 protein, matching rows form one entry showing the most common genes and DNA. The sample table shows 110,000 or so distinct CDR3 sequences, and roughly 51% are seen once. The ten largest clones represent under 35% of the sample. Sequencing was carried out using sorted CD4+, CD8+, or CD8+CD57+ T cells (not recorded which) from PBMCs. Receptor source: a human donor in good health, serving as a control.

This clonotype was observed a handful of times. The V and J genes are TRBV2 and TRBJ2-7; no firm D call. The CDR3 spans 15 residues. Trimming removed 5 bases at V and 3 bases at J, with 17 bases between. CDR1 is SNHLY, CDR2 FYNNEI, per germline. The CDR3 DNA sequence: TGTGCCAGCAGTCAAGAGGCCGATTCGGTCTACGAGCAGTACTTC. This gives the protein CASSQEADSVYEQYF.

This chain joins TRBV7-6 and TRBJ1-2, with TRBD1 identical over 9 bases. Looked up from germline, CDR1 is SGHVS and CDR2 is FNYEAQ. There are 14 residues in the CDR3. The trim removed 6 bases at V and 8 bases at J, leaving 10 bases unmatched. CDR3 DNA: TGTGCCAGCAGTCCAACCCGGACAGGGGAAGGCTACACCTTC. This codes for CASSPTRTGEGYTF.

This clonotype was found once. The V call is TRBV15, the J call TRBJ2-1, with 11 bases that match TRBD2. The V and J ends lost 3 bases and 8 bases, in that order; junction bases with no gene match: 12. CDR1 and CDR2 (germline): LNHNV, YYDKDF (reference sequence). CDR3 length: 17 amino acids. The CDR3, as DNA: TGTGCCACCAGCAGCCCTATTCTAGCGGGGGGCAGGGATGAGCAGTTCTTC. Its translation is CATSSPILAGGRDEQFF.

V usage is TRBV7-9 and J usage is TRBJ1-6; 7 nucleotides match TRBD1. The CDR3 runs 15 residues. Germline CDR1 is SEHNR and CDR2 is FQNEAQ (reference sequence). The trim removed 1 base at V and 7 bases at J, leaving 4 bases unmatched. The CDR3 bases are TGTGCCAGCAGCTTAGTGGACAGGTTAAATTCACCCCTCCACTTT. Translated, it gives CASSLVDRLNSPLHF.

This clonotype has at least ten counts. V gene TRBV25-1 combines with J gene TRBJ2-1, with 10 nucleotides matching TRBD1. With V trimmed by 6 bases and J by 9 bases, 11 bases remained unmatched. The CDR3 runs to 15 residues. Germline V CDR1 and CDR2: MGHDK, SYGVNS. The CDR3 bases are TGTGCCAGCAGCCGCGGACAGGGGGTAAAAGGTGAGCAGTTCTTC. Its translation is CASSRGQGVKGEQFF. Filled out from reference TRBV25-1 and TRBJ2-1, the complete variable domain reads EADIYQTPRYLVIGTGKKITLECSQTMGHDKMYWYQQDPGMELHLIHYSYGVNSTEKGDLSSESTVSRIRTEHFPLTLESARPSHTSQYLCASSRGQGVKGEQFFGPGTRLTVL.

In this sample, this clonotype turned up once. The V gene is TRBV7-9, the J gene TRBJ1-1, with D possibly being TRBD1 (6 bases). Between the trimmed V and J ends, which lost 5 bases and 11 bases, there was a span of 12 bases. Germline loops: CDR1 SEHNR, CDR2 FQNEAQ (reference sequence). The CDR3 is 11 amino acids. As DNA, the CDR3 is TGTGCCAGCAGCCCGGGGGCAGGCGCTTTCTTT. It yields the protein CASSPGAGAFF.

This clonotype came up many times. The chain has TRBV29-1 and TRBJ2-5; no reliable D call. The V gene lost 3 bases and the J gene lost 0 bases, with 11 bases spanning the gap. CDR1 and CDR2 (germline): SQVTM, ANQGSEA. This CDR3 is 14 amino acids long. CDR3 coding DNA: TGCAGCGTTGAGCCCCCAATGTACCAAGAGACCCAGTACTTC. This translates into CSVEPPMYQETQYF.

This clonotype was seen only a few times. The gene calls are TRBV2 and TRBJ2-7; 7 bases agree with TRBD1. CDR1 SNHLY and CDR2 FYNNEI come from the germline V gene. The CDR3 is 13 residues long. With 4 bases clipped from V and 3 bases from J, the junction kept 3 bases outside the gene matches. This CDR3 reads CASSVTGNYEQYF. In nucleotides, the CDR3 is TGTGCCAGCAGTGTGACAGGGAACTACGAGCAGTACTTC.

Of note for this clonotype: At one of its ends the junction is not consistent with the germline gene, which may arise from a read error. The chain carries TRBV10-3 and TRBJ2-7; 10 bases align to TRBD1. Germline CDR1 ENHRY, CDR2 SYGVKD. The CDR3 extends over 15 amino acids. In nucleotides, the CDR3 is TGTGCCAGCAGTTACCGGGACAGGGGTTCCTACGAGCAGTACTTC. Its translation is CASSYRDRGSYEQYF.

Ten or more counts support this clonotype. The chain is built from TRBV7-6 and TRBJ2-7; D not certain. V lost 2 bases, J lost 0 bases, and 8 bases lay in between. Germline CDR1 SGHVS, CDR2 FNYEAQ. This CDR3 has 14 amino acids. In DNA form, the CDR3 reads TGTGCCAGCAGCTTATCCGGCAGCTCCTACGAGCAGTACTTC. Residues: CASSLSGSSYEQYF.

The CDR3, as DNA: TGTGCCAGCAGTCCTTTCGGGGGCAATGAGCAGTTCTTC. Translating it yields CASSPFGGNEQFF. The chain links TRBV25-1 to TRBJ2-1; D is possibly TRBD2 (6 bases). Germline CDR1 is MGHDK and CDR2 is SYGVNS. V shed 5 bases and J shed 6 bases, with 11 bases lying between them. The CDR3 covers 13 residues.

With regard to this clonotype: The final CDR3 position lacks the conserved phenylalanine or tryptophan, pointing to a likely read error. The V call is TRBV20-1, the J call TRBJ1-6; a possible D gene is TRBD1 (6 bases). The CDR3 covers 16 residues. Germline CDR1 reads DFQATT; CDR2 reads SNEGSKA (reference sequence). V gave up 1 base and J gave up 2 bases, with 12 bases separating them. This CDR3 reads CSARVRGPTYNSPLHL. CDR3 DNA: TGCAGTGCTAGAGTGCGGGGGCCAACCTATAATTCACCCCTCCACCTT.

This clonotype was recorded at least ten times. The chain uses TRBV7-9 and TRBJ1-5; 10 bases align to TRBD1. Trimming cost V 4 bases and J 7 bases; bases outside gene matches: 7. CDR3 size: 15 residues. Germline V lookup: CDR1 SEHNR, CDR2 FQNEAQ (reference sequence). The CDR3 region is CASSSEGDRGQPQHF. The CDR3 DNA reads as TGTGCCAGCAGCTCAGAGGGGGACAGGGGCCAGCCCCAGCATTTT.

Remarks on this clonotype: This may arise from a read error, as a much more abundant clone is one base away. Since no conserved phenylalanine or tryptophan closes the CDR3, a read error is the likely cause. The V call is TRBV28, the J call TRBJ2-7, with D unresolved. The V gene lost 7 bases and the J gene lost 6 bases, with 16 bases spanning the gap. The CDR3 length is 13 residues. The germline gives CDR1 MDHEN, CDR2 SYDVKM. CDR3 region: CASNLGPPGEQYL. Written as DNA, the CDR3 is TGTGCCAGCAACCTTGGACCCCCTGGCGAGCAGTACCTC.

With respect to this clonotype: Because the CDR3 is missing its conserved closing phenylalanine or tryptophan, this is likely a read error. The chain combines TRBV20-1 with TRBJ2-3; D is uncertain. This CDR3 is 13 amino acids long. Germline assignment: CDR1 DFQATT and CDR2 SNEGSKA (reference sequence). V lost 7 bases and J 2 bases, leaving 13 bases between the germline ends. The CDR3 nucleotides read TGCAGTGGGGCAAATCTGCTCACAGATACGCAGTATCTT. Its protein is CSGANLLTDTQYL.

J is TRBJ1-5 and V is TRBV15; D not resolved. This CDR3 is 15 amino acids long. CDR1 and CDR2 (germline): LNHNV, YYDKDF (reference sequence). Trimming shortened V by 1 base and J by 5 bases, and 12 bases separated the two germline ends. The CDR3 spells CATSRVQKVDQPQHF. CDR3 DNA: TGTGCCACCAGCAGAGTACAGAAGGTCGATCAGCCCCAGCATTTT.

The chain joins TRBV27 to TRBJ2-6; possibly TRBD1 or TRBD2 for D (5 bases each). V lost 6 bases and J lost 2, with 8 bases in between. This CDR3 has 14 amino acids. Per the germline V gene, CDR1 is MNHEY and CDR2 is SMNVEV (reference sequence). The DNA for the CDR3 is TGTGCCAGCAGCCGGGACCCTGGGGCCAACGTCCTGACTTTC. This sequence encodes CASSRDPGANVLTF.

A word on this clonotype: Here the CDR3 omits its conserved ending phenylalanine or tryptophan, so a read error is the likely source. V gene TRBV19 combines with J gene TRBJ2-3, with no clear D. The CDR3 extends over 11 amino acids. V shed 3 bases and J shed 6 bases, with 4 bases lying between them. CDR1 and CDR2 (germline): LNHDA, SQIVND (reference sequence). CDR3 DNA: TGTGCCAGTAGTATTGCGGATACGCAGTATGTT. This translates into CASSIADTQYV.

The chain is built from TRBV7-9 and TRBJ1-1; 10 bases line up with TRBD1. CDR1 is SEHNR, CDR2 FQNEAQ, per germline (reference sequence). The CDR3 runs 15 residues. The trim removed 3 bases at V and 5 bases at J, leaving 6 bases unmatched. The CDR3 protein is CASSLPGQGVTEAFF. In DNA form, the CDR3 reads TGTGCCAGCAGCTTGCCTGGACAGGGGGTTACTGAAGCTTTCTTT.

In this sample, this clonotype turned up many times. This chain connects TRBV20-1 to TRBJ2-1; 13 bases are a match to TRBD2. Trimming took 6 bases from V and 0 from J; bases not matched to a gene: 11. Germline CDR1 DFQATT, CDR2 SNEGSKA (reference sequence). The CDR3 has 18 amino acids. CDR3 loop: CSAGRTSGGYDSYNEQFF. CDR3 nucleotides: TGCAGTGCCGGACGGACTAGCGGGGGATACGACTCCTACAATGAGCAGTTCTTC.

A note on this clonotype: This could be a read error, since a much larger clone is one nucleotide away. The rearrangement joins TRBV5-6 to TRBJ2-7; 7 bases match TRBD1. This CDR3 is 15 amino acids long. Germline V gene data show CDR1 as SGHDT and CDR2 as YYEEEE. The CDR3: CARSFPAGGIDEQYF. The CDR3 nucleotides are TGTGCCCGCAGCTTTCCGGCAGGGGGTATCGACGAGCAGTACTTC.

This clonotype was seen only once. The J gene is TRBJ2-2, the V gene TRBV20-1, with TRBD2 matching over 7 bases. Germline CDR1 reads DFQATT; CDR2 reads SNEGSKA (reference sequence). The CDR3 length is 17 residues. V lost 0 bases, J lost 8 bases, and 15 bases stayed unmatched. CDR3 nucleotides: TGCAGTGCTAGAGATGCCATAAAGGCGGGGGAAGCAGGGGAGCTGTTTTTT. Amino acid sequence: CSARDAIKAGEAGELFF.

J is TRBJ2-7 and V is TRBV20-1; D unresolved. This CDR3 comprises 13 residues. V was shortened by 0 bases and J by 3 bases, with 9 bases between the two germline ends. Looked up from germline, CDR1 is DFQATT and CDR2 is SNEGSKA (reference sequence). The CDR3 nucleotides are TGCAGTGCTAGAGATTACAGAGACTACGAGCAGTACTTC. Amino acid sequence: CSARDYRDYEQYF.

The chain carries TRBV2 and TRBJ1-5; D possibly corresponds to TRBD1 (6 bases). The CDR3 is made up of 13 amino acids. Germline V gives CDR1 SNHLY, CDR2 FYNNEI. V lost 7 bases and J lost 3, with 10 bases in between. Written as DNA, the CDR3 is TGTGCCAGCAAACGGACAGTCAATCAGCCCCAGCATTTT. Translated, it gives CASKRTVNQPQHF.

The gene calls are TRBV2 and TRBJ1-1; D remains unclear. The V and J ends lost 4 bases and 13 bases respectively, with 13 bases between them. This CDR3 comprises 11 residues. Germline lookup yields CDR1 SNHLY and CDR2 FYNNEI. CDR3 coding DNA: TGTGCCAGCAGTGGAATCACCGAGGGTTTCTTT. Translation gives CASSGITEGFF.

The chain combines TRBV20-1 with TRBJ1-1; no definite D call. This CDR3 region has 13 residues. Germline loops: CDR1 DFQATT, CDR2 SNEGSKA (reference sequence). V was clipped by 4 bases and J by 4 bases, with 13 bases between them. CDR3 DNA sequence: TGCAGTGCTACAGAGGGCATGGTCACTGAAGCTTTCTTT. Its protein product is CSATEGMVTEAFF.

V and J are TRBV2 and TRBJ2-3; D possibly corresponds to TRBD2 (5 bases). The CDR3 length is 14 residues. Germline V CDR1 and CDR2: SNHLY, FYNNEI. V shed 6 bases and J shed 2 bases, with 12 bases lying between them. DNA of the CDR3: TGTGCCAGCAGCCGGACTGACCTCACAGATACGCAGTATTTT. It specifies CASSRTDLTDTQYF.

In the case of this clonotype: A read error is possible here, since a much larger clone lies one base away. The J gene is TRBJ1-1, the V gene TRBV14; possible D gene TRBD1, 5 bases. CDR1 and CDR2 (germline): SGHDN, FVKESK. The CDR3 sequence is 14 residues long. This chain's CDR3 is CASSRGTDGNEVFF. The CDR3 nucleotides read TGTGCCAGCAGCCGAGGGACGGACGGGAATGAAGTTTTCTTT. Full variable domain (rest looked up from reference TRBV14 and TRBJ1-1): EAGVTQFPSHSVIEKGQTVTLRCDPISGHDNLYWYRRVMGKEIKFLLHFVKESKQDESGMPNNRFLAERTGGTYSTLKVQPAELEDSGVYFCASSRGTDGNEVFFGQGTRLTVV.

This chain links TRBV15 with TRBJ1-1; D is ambiguous. From germline, CDR1 is LNHNV and CDR2 YYDKDF (reference sequence). Trimming removed 4 bases at V and 2 bases at J, with 11 bases between. This CDR3 is 14 amino acids long. For the CDR3, the DNA is TGTGCCACCAGCAAGTTCGAGGAAAACACTGAAGCTTTCTTT. This gives the protein CATSKFEENTEAFF.

V gene TRBV20-1 combines with J gene TRBJ2-7; D gene unclear. Germline CDR1 reads DFQATT; CDR2 reads SNEGSKA (reference sequence). CDR3 length: 12 amino acids. The V end lost 3 bases, the J end lost 3 bases, and 9 bases lay between the germline ends. CDR3 loop: CSASSRSYEQYF. In nucleotides, the CDR3 is TGCAGTGCTAGTTCCAGGAGCTACGAGCAGTACTTC.